These 8 T cell receptor beta chains originate from one sample sequenced in a study of cytomegalovirus exposure and HLA in healthy donors. The PCR had 60 Vbeta and 13 Jbeta primers. Clones were sequenced by immunoSEQ multiplex PCR, and TCRdb holds only the in-frame ones, with some missing. The sample lists fewer than 250,000 clones; under 80% were seen once. Input material: PBMCs. Receptors originate from a girl aged 2 to 10 in good health and CMV-seronegative.

The V call is TRBV9, the J call TRBJ2-5; TRBD1 aligns across 7 bases. The J call may be wrong; the DNA end is better matched by TRBJ2-7. The CDR3 totals 16 residues. Germline assignment: CDR1 SGDLS and CDR2 YYNGEE. DNA of the CDR3: TGTGCCAGCAGCGTAGGTCAGGGGGATCCCCCCTACGAGCAGTACTTC. Translation: CASSVGQGDPPYEQYF.

The chain has TRBV7-2 and TRBJ1-1, with unresolved D. The CDR3 sequence is 12 residues long. The V gene lost 5 bases and the J gene lost 6 bases, with 10 bases spanning the gap. From germline, CDR1 is SGHTA and CDR2 FQGNSA. The CDR3 spells CASSSAQAEAFF. In DNA form, the CDR3 reads TGTGCCAGCAGCAGTGCCCAGGCTGAAGCTTTCTTT.

The chain uses TRBV7-9 and TRBJ1-1; a weak D match, TRBD1 (6 bases). Germline lookup yields CDR1 SEHNR and CDR2 FQNEAQ (reference sequence). Trimming shortened V by 6 bases and J by 0 bases, and 14 bases separated the two germline ends. This CDR3 spans 15 amino acids. In nucleotides, the CDR3 is TGTGCCAGCAGTCCATTGGACAGCTTGAACACTGAAGCTTTCTTT. Residues: CASSPLDSLNTEAFF.

This chain joins TRBV6-5 and TRBJ2-3, with D perhaps TRBD1 (5 bases). V lost 0 bases, J lost 2 bases, and 9 bases lay in between. This CDR3 is 15 amino acids long. Germline lookup yields CDR1 MNHEY and CDR2 SVGAGI. The CDR3 spells CASSYSGAFTDTQYF. The CDR3 bases are TGTGCCAGCAGTTACTCTGGGGCTTTCACAGATACGCAGTATTTT.

The chain couples TRBV4-1 to TRBJ1-1; 7 bases line up with TRBD1. V lost 6 bases, J lost 3 bases, and 7 bases stayed unmatched. The CDR3 has 14 amino acids. Looked up from germline, CDR1 is MGHRA and CDR2 is YSYEKL. The CDR3 protein is CASRVPGQYTEAFF. The CDR3 DNA sequence: TGCGCCAGCAGAGTACCGGGACAGTACACTGAAGCTTTCTTT.

Only a few counts were recorded for this clone. The chain employs TRBV2 and TRBJ2-1; TRBD1 is a possible D gene (6 bases). Trimming cost V 6 bases and J 10 bases, with 13 bases left between them. Germline V gene lookup returns CDR1 SNHLY and CDR2 FYNNEI. The CDR3 totals 12 residues. The CDR3, as DNA: TGTGCCAGCAGACAGGACAGTTCGGAGCAGTTCTTC. It encodes CASRQDSSEQFF.

The chain joins TRBV9 to TRBJ2-2; D possibly corresponds to TRBD1 (6 bases). V was clipped by 2 bases and J by 4 bases, with 15 bases between them. The CDR3 covers 16 residues. Germline CDR1 reads SGDLS; CDR2 reads YYNGEE. The CDR3 DNA sequence: TGTGCCAGCAGCGTTACACAGGGTCCAAGCACCGGGGAGCTGTTTTTT. Translated, it gives CASSVTQGPSTGELFF.

J is TRBJ1-5 and V is TRBV19; TRBD1 agrees at 7 bases. V lost 5 bases, J lost 0 bases, and 7 bases stayed unmatched. Germline V gene lookup returns CDR1 LNHDA and CDR2 SQIVND (reference sequence). The CDR3 sequence is 16 residues long. The CDR3 loop is CASSPLQGNSNQPQHF. Written as DNA, the CDR3 is TGTGCCAGTAGTCCCTTACAGGGGAATAGCAATCAGCCCCAGCATTTT.